The clone carrying this TCR beta chain was found a few times. Its antigen is undetermined. The data were obtained in a study of T-cell reconstitution after alpha-beta-depleted transplantation in children. Study-level findings and limits: Expanded graft clones, several hundred of them, were reportedly the source of alpha-beta T cells about two months after transplant. Diversity and T-cell counts at one year after transplant derived mostly from new T cells. Surviving thymic progenitors and recipient T cells were the source of high TCRbeta diversity at day 60 in some patients.

It was with unique molecular identifiers that the TCRbeta library was prepared. TCRdb redid the calling of the PCR reads with MiXCR, one entry per CDR3 protein. The sample holds around 420,000 distinct CDR3 sequences; roughly 17% are singletons and the top ten take around 30%. The sequences come from PBMCs, mostly from graft donor cells, collected 360 days after TCRalphabeta/CD19-depleted stem cell transplant. The receptor's source is a boy under two years old who had a stem cell transplant for Wiskott-Aldrich syndrome, so the T cells may come from the graft donor.

The CDR3 spells CASSIDAIETQYF. CDR3 DNA: TGCGCCAGCAGCATCGATGCAATAGAGACCCAGTACTTC. V and J are TRBV5-1 and TRBJ2-5; D uncertain. The V gene lost 4 bases and the J gene lost 4 bases, with 11 bases spanning the gap. Germline CDR1 and CDR2: SGHRS and YFSETQ. CDR3 length: 13 amino acids.